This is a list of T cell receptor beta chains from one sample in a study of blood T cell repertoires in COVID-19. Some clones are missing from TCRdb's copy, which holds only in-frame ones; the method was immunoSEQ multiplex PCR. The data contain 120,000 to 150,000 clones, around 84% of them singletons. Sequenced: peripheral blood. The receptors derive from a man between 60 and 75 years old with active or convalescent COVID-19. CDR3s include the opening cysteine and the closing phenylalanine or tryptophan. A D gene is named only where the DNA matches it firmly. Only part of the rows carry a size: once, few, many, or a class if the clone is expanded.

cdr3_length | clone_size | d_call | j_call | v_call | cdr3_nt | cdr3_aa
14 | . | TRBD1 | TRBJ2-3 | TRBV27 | TGTGCCAGCAGTTTAAACCAGGGGGCAGATACGCAGTATTTT | CASSLNQGADTQYF
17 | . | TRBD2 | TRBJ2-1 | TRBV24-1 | TGTGCCACCAGTGATCCGTCCCCGGGACTAGCGAGCGATGAGCAGTTCTTC | CATSDPSPGLASDEQFF
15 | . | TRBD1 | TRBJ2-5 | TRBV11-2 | TGTGCCAGCAGGCCCGGGACAGGGTATACAGAGACCCAGTACTTC | CASRPGTGYTETQYF
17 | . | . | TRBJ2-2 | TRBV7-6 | TGTGCCAGCAGTCCATCATTCAGGGCTTCGGGCACCGGGGAGCTGTTTTTT | CASSPSFRASGTGELFF
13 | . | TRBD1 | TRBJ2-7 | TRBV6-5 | TGTGCCAGCAGCCGCGACAGGGACAACGAGCAGTACTTC | CASSRDRDNEQYF
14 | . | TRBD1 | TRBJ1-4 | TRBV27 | TGTGCCAGCAGCCAGACAGGGACCCCTGAAAAACTGTTTTTT | CASSQTGTPEKLFF
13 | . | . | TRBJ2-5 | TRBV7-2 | TGTGCCAGCAGCTTAACACGCCAAGAGACCCAGTACTTC | CASSLTRQETQYF
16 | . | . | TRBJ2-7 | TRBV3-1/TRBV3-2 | TGTGCCAGCAGCCAAGATCGTAGGTGGGAGATCTACGAGCAGTACTTC | CASSQDRRWEIYEQYF
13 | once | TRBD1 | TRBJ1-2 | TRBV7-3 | TGTGCCAGCAGCTTTGGGCAGGGGGACGGCTACACCTTC | CASSFGQGDGYTF
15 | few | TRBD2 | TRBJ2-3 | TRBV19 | TGTGCCAGTAGTGAACTAGCGGGGACAGCAGATACGCAGTATTTT | CASSELAGTADTQYF
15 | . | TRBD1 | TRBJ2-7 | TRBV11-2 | TGTGCCAGCAGCTTTGACAGGGGAAACAACTACGAGCAGTACTTC | CASSFDRGNNYEQYF
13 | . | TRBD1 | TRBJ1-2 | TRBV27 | TGTGCCAGCAGTTTAAGACAGGGAAGCGGCTACACCTTC | CASSLRQGSGYTF
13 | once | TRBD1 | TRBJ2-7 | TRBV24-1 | TGTGCCACGGGACAGGGATCAACCTACGAGCAGTACTTC | CATGQGSTYEQYF
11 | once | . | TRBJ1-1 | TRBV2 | TGTGCCAGCAGTGAAGAACAGCAAGCTTTCTTT | CASSEEQQAFF
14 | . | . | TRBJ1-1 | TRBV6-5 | TGTGCCAGCAGCCAAACAGGGCGAGCGCAAGAAGCTTTCTTT | CASSQTGRAQEAFF
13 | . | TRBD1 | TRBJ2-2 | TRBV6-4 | TGTGCCAGCAGTCCTACAGGGGCCGGGGAGCTGTTTTTT | CASSPTGAGELFF
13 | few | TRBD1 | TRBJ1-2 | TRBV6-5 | TGTGCCAGCAGTTACCAGGGGGCGAATGGCTACACCTTC | CASSYQGANGYTF
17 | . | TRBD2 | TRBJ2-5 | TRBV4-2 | TGTGCCAGCAGCCAAGAAGGATCGGGAGGGAACCAAGAGACCCAGTACTTC | CASSQEGSGGNQETQYF
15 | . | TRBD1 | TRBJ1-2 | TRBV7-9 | TGTGCCAGCAGCCAACAGACAGGGACTAACTATGGCTACACCTTC | CASSQQTGTNYGYTF
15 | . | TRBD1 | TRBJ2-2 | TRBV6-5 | TGTGCCAGCAGGGGACAGCTTTGGAACACCGGGGAGCTGTTTTTT | CASRGQLWNTGELFF
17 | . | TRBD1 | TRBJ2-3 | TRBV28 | TGTGCCAGCAGTAATCAGGGGGTCCGGGTTGACACAGATACGCAGTATTTT | CASSNQGVRVDTDTQYF
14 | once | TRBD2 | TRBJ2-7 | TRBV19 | TGTGCCAGTAGTGAACTAGCGGGAGGTCACGAGCAGTACTTC | CASSELAGGHEQYF
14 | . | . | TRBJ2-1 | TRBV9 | TGTGCCAGCAGCGTACGACGGGGTGACACAGAGCAGTTCTTC | CASSVRRGDTEQFF
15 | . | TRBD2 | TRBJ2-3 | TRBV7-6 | TGTGCCAGCAGCTTAATCGCTAGCGGGGGAGATACGCAGTATTTT | CASSLIASGGDTQYF
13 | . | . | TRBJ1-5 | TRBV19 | TGTGCCAGCAAGCGGGGGGGGCGTCAGCCCCAGCATTTT | CASKRGGRQPQHF
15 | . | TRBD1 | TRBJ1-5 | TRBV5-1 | TGCGCCAGCAGCTTGGCAGGGGGCGCGGGGCAGCCCCAGCATTTT | CASSLAGGAGQPQHF
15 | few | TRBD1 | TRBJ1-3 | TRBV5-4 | TGTGCCAGCAGCCCGACAGGGGGTTCTGGAAACACCATATATTTT | CASSPTGGSGNTIYF
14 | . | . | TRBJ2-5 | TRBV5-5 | TGTGCCAGCAGCCTTGAGGGAATCCAAGAGACCCAGTACTTC | CASSLEGIQETQYF
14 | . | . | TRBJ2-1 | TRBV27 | TGTGCCAGCGGTGCAGCGGGCTCCTACAATGAGCAGTTCTTC | CASGAAGSYNEQFF
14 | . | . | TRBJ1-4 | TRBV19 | TGTGCCAGTAGGCCCGCGGTGGCTAATGAAAAACTGTTTTTT | CASRPAVANEKLFF
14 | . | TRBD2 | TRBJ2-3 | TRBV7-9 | TGTGCCAGCAGCTTAAGCGGGGAGACAGATACGCAGTATTTT | CASSLSGETDTQYF
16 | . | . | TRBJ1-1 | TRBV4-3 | TGCGCCAGCAGCCAAGCTTTCGGACAGCGTTACACTGAAGCTTTCTTT | CASSQAFGQRYTEAFF
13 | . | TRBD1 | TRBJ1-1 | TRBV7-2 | TGTGCCAGCAGCCGACAGGGGAACACTGAAGCTTTCTTT | CASSRQGNTEAFF
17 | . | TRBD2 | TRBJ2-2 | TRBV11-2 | TGTGCCAGCAGCTGGACTAGCGGGAGGGCGAACACCGGGGAGCTGTTTTTT | CASSWTSGRANTGELFF
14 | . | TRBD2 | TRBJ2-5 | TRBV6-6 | TGTGCCAGCAGTTACCGGGGGGGCGAAGAGACCCAGTACTTC | CASSYRGGEETQYF
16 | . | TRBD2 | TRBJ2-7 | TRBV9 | TGTGCCAGCAGCGTAGCCGCCAACGGCGGGAGGTACGAGCAGTACTTC | CASSVAANGGRYEQYF
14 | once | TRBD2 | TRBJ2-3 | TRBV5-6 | TGTGCCAGCAGCTTTCCGGGACTATCAGATACGCAGTATTTT | CASSFPGLSDTQYF
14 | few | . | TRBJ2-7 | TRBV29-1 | TGCAGCGTTGAACCGACAGGAGATACCTACGAGCAGTACTTC | CSVEPTGDTYEQYF
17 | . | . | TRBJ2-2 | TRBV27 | TGTGCCAGCAGTCCCCGGGCGCTTAGCGGAAACACCGGGGAGCTGTTTTTT | CASSPRALSGNTGELFF
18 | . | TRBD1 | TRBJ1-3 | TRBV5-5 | TGTGCCAGCAGCCTCCGGGACAGTACCTTCGTCTCTGGAAACACCATATATTTT | CASSLRDSTFVSGNTIYF
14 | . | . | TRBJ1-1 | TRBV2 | TGTGCCAGCATTGGGGAGATCATCAAAATTGAAGCTTTCTTT | CASIGEIIKIEAFF
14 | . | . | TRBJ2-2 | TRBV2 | TGTGCCAGCAGCTCGAGCGGGTACACCGGGGAGCTGTTTTTT | CASSSSGYTGELFF
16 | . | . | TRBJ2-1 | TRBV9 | TGTGCCAGCAGTCCCGGCTGGGAGACACACAACAATGAGCAGTTCTTC | CASSPGWETHNNEQFF
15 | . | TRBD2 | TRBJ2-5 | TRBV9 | TGTGCCAGCAGCGTAACTAGCGGGAGGGGAGAGACCCAGTACTTC | CASSVTSGRGETQYF
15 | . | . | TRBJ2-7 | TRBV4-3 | TGCGCCAGCAGCCAAGACTGGCAGGACTCCTACGAGCAGTACTTC | CASSQDWQDSYEQYF
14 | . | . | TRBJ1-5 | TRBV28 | TGTGCCAGCAGTTGGGGGGGGAGCAATCAGCCCCAGCATTTT | CASSWGGSNQPQHF
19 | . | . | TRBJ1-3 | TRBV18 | TGTGCCAGCTCACCCAAAAGAGGGGGGGACTTGATCTCTGGAAACACCATATATTTT | CASSPKRGGDLISGNTIYF
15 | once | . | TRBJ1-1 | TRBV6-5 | TGTGCCAGCAACACACAGAGAACCGTGAACACTGAAGCTTTCTTT | CASNTQRTVNTEAFF
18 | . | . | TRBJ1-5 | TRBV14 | TGTGCCAGCAGCCAAGAGCGGGGGGGAAAGGATAGCAATCAGCCCCAGCATTTT | CASSQERGGKDSNQPQHF
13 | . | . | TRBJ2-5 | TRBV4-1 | TGCGCCAGCAGTCGGGAGTGGGAAGAGACCCAGTACTTC | CASSREWEETQYF
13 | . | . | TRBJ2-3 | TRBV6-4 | TGTGCCAGCAGTCCCGAGGCGACAGATACGCAGTATTTT | CASSPEATDTQYF
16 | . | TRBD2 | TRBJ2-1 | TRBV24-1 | TGTGCCACCAGTGCCGCTAGCGGGAGCACCTACAATGAGCAGTTCTTC | CATSAASGSTYNEQFF
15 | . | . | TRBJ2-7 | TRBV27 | TGTGCCAGCAGTTTATCACGGGGAGGCACCTACGAGCAGTACTTC | CASSLSRGGTYEQYF
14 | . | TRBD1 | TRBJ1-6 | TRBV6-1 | TGTGCCAGCAGTGAGCTGGGACAGATCCTATCCCTCCACTTT | CASSELGQILSLHF